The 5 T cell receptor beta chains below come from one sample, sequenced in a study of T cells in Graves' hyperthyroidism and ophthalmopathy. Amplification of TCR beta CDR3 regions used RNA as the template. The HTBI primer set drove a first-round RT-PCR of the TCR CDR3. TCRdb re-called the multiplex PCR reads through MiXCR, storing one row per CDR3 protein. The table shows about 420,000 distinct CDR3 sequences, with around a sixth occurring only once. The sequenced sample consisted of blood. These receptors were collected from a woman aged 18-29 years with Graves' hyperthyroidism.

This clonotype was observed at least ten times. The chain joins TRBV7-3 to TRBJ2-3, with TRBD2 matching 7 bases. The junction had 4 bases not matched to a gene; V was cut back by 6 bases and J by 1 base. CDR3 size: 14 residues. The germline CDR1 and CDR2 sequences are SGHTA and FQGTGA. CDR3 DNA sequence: TGTGCCAGCAGTTCTGCGGGAGGCACAGATACGCAGTATTTT. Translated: CASSSAGGTDTQYF.

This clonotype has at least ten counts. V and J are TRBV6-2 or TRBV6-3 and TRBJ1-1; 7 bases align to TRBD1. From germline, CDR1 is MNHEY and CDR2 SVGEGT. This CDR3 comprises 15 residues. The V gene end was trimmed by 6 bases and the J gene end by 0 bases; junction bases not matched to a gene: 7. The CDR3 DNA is TGTGCCAGCAGACAAAGACAGGGTATGAACACTGAAGCTTTCTTT. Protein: CASRQRQGMNTEAFF.

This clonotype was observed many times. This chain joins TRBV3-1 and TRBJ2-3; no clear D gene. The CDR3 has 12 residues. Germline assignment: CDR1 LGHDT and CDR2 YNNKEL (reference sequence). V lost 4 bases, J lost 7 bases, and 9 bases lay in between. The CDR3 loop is CASSPLFHTQYF. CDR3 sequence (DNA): TGTGCCAGCAGCCCCCTATTCCATACGCAGTATTTT.

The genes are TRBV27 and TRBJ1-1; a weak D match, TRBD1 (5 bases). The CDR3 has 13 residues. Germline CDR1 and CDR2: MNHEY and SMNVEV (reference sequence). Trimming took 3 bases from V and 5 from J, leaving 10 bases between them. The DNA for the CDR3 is TGTGCCAGCAGTTTGTCGGGGGTTACTGAAGCTTTCTTT. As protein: CASSLSGVTEAFF.

CDR3 coding DNA: TGCGCCAGCAGCCAAGGCGGGACAGTAGGCTACACCTTC. Encoded protein: CASSQGGTVGYTF. V usage is TRBV4-3 and J usage is TRBJ1-2, with TRBD1 identical over 7 bases. The J segment lost 8 bases and the V segment lost 1 base, leaving 4 bases of the junction unmatched. The CDR3 has 13 residues. Per germline, CDR1 LGHNA and CDR2 YSLEER.